This paragraph reports one T cell receptor (beta chain). These data are taken from a study of blood T cell repertoires in COVID-19. The wider study: Acute and convalescent COVID-19 specimens originated in the United States, Italy and Spain. T cells, B-cell-depleted T cells, or PBMCs supplied cDNA or gDNA.

In the study's own analysis: Nucleated cell counts were estimated from reference gene primer amplification. Only in-frame clones appear in the TCRdb table, and some are missing; sequencing was by immunoSEQ multiplex PCR. The DNA was the basis for D and trimming; V, J and clone size are from that table. The sample lists some 220,000 clones, around four fifths occurring once. The CDR3 contains 14 residues. Germline values: CDR1 SGHTA, CDR2 FQGNSA. V lost 3 bases and J lost 4; bases outside the gene matches: 4. The sequence was collected from a woman older than 75 with active or convalescent COVID-19. The chain uses TRBV7-2 and TRBJ1-2, with 8 bases that match TRBD1. Source material: peripheral blood. This chain's CDR3 is CASSFGQGGYGYTF. The CDR3 region has the DNA TGTGCCAGCAGCTTTGGACAGGGAGGCTATGGCTACACCTTC. Complete variable domain (other parts from reference TRBV7-2 and TRBJ1-2): GAGVSQSPSNKVTEKGKDVELRCDPISGHTALYWYRQSLGQGLEFLIYFQGNSAPDKSGLPSDRFSAERTGGSVSTLTIQRTQQEDSAVYLCASSFGQGGYGYTFGSGTRLTVV.